This T cell receptor (beta chain) was found in a study of shared clonotypes between healthy human individuals. Study results and caveats: Shared across a few donors were around 5% of the naive CD4 clonotypes.

Positive CCR7 selection of CD45RO-negative cells yielded the naive CD8 cells, and terminally differentiated effector memory CD45RA+ cells were excluded. The CDR3 extends over 11 amino acids. Germline V gene data show CDR1 as DFQATT and CDR2 as SNEGSKA (reference sequence). V was cut by 2 bases and J by 6 bases, with 5 bases left in between. As to this clone: Antigen unknown.

In the original analysis: Because ImmunoSEQ provided only junction sequences with no quality scores, the filtering differed. Assay: immunoSEQ multiplex PCR; the TCRdb copy retains only in-frame clones and omits some. V, J and clone size are taken as reported in that table, and D and trimming were inferred from the DNA itself. The sample carries a few million clones, around 93% recorded once. This TCR was sampled from a man aged 18 to 35 in good health. Some clones in this sample may be carry-over from other donors' samples. The V gene is TRBV20-1, the J gene TRBJ2-1; maybe TRBD2 (5 bases). Sequenced: naive CD8+ T cells from PBMCs. The DNA for the CDR3 is TGCAGTGCTAGAACTAGCAATGAGCAGTTCTTC. It codes for CSARTSNEQFF.